This T cell receptor beta chain was recorded in a study of blood T cell repertoires in COVID-19. Background on the study: The United States, Italy and Spain provided the acute and convalescent COVID-19 samples.

The table came from immunoSEQ multiplex PCR; TCRdb's copy has only in-frame clones and leaves some out. The sample records around 250,000 clones, about 80% being singletons. The sample holds a few counts of this clone. The sequencing input was peripheral blood. This sequence originates from a man aged 25 to 40 who had recovered from COVID-19.

Written as DNA, the CDR3 is TGTGCCAGCAGTAGGGGGACGGTTTCACCCCTCCACTTT. This encodes CASSRGTVSPLHF. J is TRBJ1-6 and V is TRBV13, with TRBD1 as a possible D gene (6 bases). CDR3 length: 13 amino acids. Germline V lookup: CDR1 PRHDT, CDR2 FYEKMQ (reference sequence). The ends were cut back, 6 bases at V and 9 bases at J, with 12 bases in the middle. The full variable domain, in which reference TRBV13 and TRBJ1-6 provide the parts outside the CDR3, is AAGVIQSPRHLIKEKRETATLKCYPIPRHDTVYWYQQGPGQDPQFLISFYEKMQSDKGSIPDRFSAQQFSDYHSELNMSSLELGDSALYFCASSRGTVSPLHFGNGTRLTVT.